These 10 T cell receptor beta chains were sequenced from one sample in a study of CD8 T cells in ankylosing spondylitis. TCRdb used MiXCR to reprocess the 5' RACE reads, holding one entry per CDR3 protein. Of around 220,000 distinct CDR3 sequences in the sample, roughly a tenth were seen once. The sample was blood, either unsorted or a sorted T cell fraction (not recorded which). The receptors derive from a male donor with ankylosing spondylitis or in good health (not recorded which).

This rearrangement joins TRBV12-3 or TRBV12-4 to TRBJ2-3, with D perhaps matching TRBD2 (6 bases). The CDR3 is 14 residues long. Trimming pared 7 bases from V and 5 bases from J, leaving 16 bases between. The CDR3 coding sequence is TGTGCCAGCAAACCTGAGAGGCGGGGAGATACGCAGTATTTT. As protein: CASKPERRGDTQYF.

This clonotype was detected only a few times. J is TRBJ2-2 and V is TRBV20-1; 7 nucleotides match TRBD1. V gave up 2 bases and J gave up 1 base; unmatched junction bases: 4. The CDR3 has 15 residues. Germline values: CDR1 DFQATT, CDR2 SNEGSKA (reference sequence). The CDR3 sequence: CSARPGQRNTGELFF. For the CDR3, the DNA is TGCAGTGCTAGACCGGGACAGCGGAACACCGGGGAGCTGTTTTTT.

This clonotype has a single count. This may come from a read error, since a much larger clone is one base off. The chain joins TRBV5-6 to TRBJ2-7; 8 bases align to TRBD2. This CDR3 is built from 17 residues. V dropped 5 bases and J dropped 2; count of bases not matched to a gene: 15. Germline values: CDR1 SGHDT, CDR2 YYEEEE. DNA for the CDR3: TGTGCCAGCAGAGTAGCGGGAAAGCGCAAAGTTCCCTACGAGCAGTACTTC. It codes for CASRVAGKRKVPYEQYF.

This clonotype was detected only a few times. The chain uses TRBV6-1 and TRBJ1-3; no clear D. Germline values: CDR1 MNHNS, CDR2 SASEGT. The V gene lost 6 bases and the J gene lost 0 bases, with 15 bases spanning the gap. This CDR3 is 16 amino acids long. CDR3 loop: CASRSQKSDSGNTIYF. The CDR3 region has the DNA TGTGCCAGCAGGTCGCAGAAAAGCGACTCTGGAAACACCATATATTTT.

In regard to this clonotype: It may be a read error: a sequence one base away is much more abundant. This sequence joins TRBV10-3 and TRBJ1-4, with 8 nucleotides matching TRBD1. The CDR3 runs to 13 residues. Trimming cost V 11 bases and J 8 bases; bases outside gene matches: 10. Per the germline V gene, CDR1 is ENHRY and CDR2 is SYGVKD. The CDR3 sequence is CAFGRDRGEKLFF. The DNA of the CDR3 is TGTGCCTTCGGTCGCGACAGGGGAGAAAAACTGTTTTTT.

A few counts support this clonotype. The chain joins TRBV7-9 to TRBJ1-1; 9 positions match TRBD1. Germline CDR1 SEHNR, CDR2 FQNEAQ (reference sequence). This CDR3 spans 12 amino acids. V lost 4 bases and J lost 10; bases outside the gene matches: 4. The CDR3 reads CASSSGTGPAFF. For the CDR3, the DNA is TGTGCCAGCAGCTCCGGGACAGGGCCAGCTTTCTTT.

This clonotype has just a few counts. This chain connects TRBV7-3 to TRBJ2-2; no clear D gene. V lost 5 bases and J 4 bases, leaving 14 bases between the germline ends. The germline V gene has CDR1 SGHTA and CDR2 FQGTGA. The CDR3 totals 15 residues. The CDR3 DNA is TGTGCCAGCAGCCAAAGCTCCGGTAGCACCGGGGAGCTGTTTTTT. Its translation is CASSQSSGSTGELFF.

This clonotype was found many times. The chain is built from TRBV9 and TRBJ2-1; 13 nucleotides align to TRBD2. Germline CDR1 and CDR2: SGDLS and YYNGEE. The V segment lost 2 bases and the J segment 3 bases; nucleotides outside the gene matches: 5. This CDR3 comprises 17 residues. The CDR3: CASSVRTSGSDYNEQFF. The CDR3 region has the DNA TGTGCCAGCAGCGTGAGGACTAGCGGGAGTGACTACAATGAGCAGTTCTTC.

This clonotype has ten or more counts. The J gene is TRBJ2-2, the V gene TRBV11-3; D is ambiguous. Trimming removed 3 bases at V and 3 bases at J, with 5 bases between. From germline, CDR1 is SGHNT and CDR2 YENEEA. The CDR3 extends over 13 amino acids. CDR3 in DNA: TGTGCCAGCAGCTTTATGGACACCGGGGAGCTGTTTTTT. Translating it yields CASSFMDTGELFF.

This chain uses TRBV7-2 with TRBJ2-3; D is unclear. Germline CDR1 reads SGHTA; CDR2 reads FQGNSA. The V end was cut by 7 bases, the J end by 1 base, with 9 bases between. The CDR3 contains 13 residues. CDR3: CASMTAGTDTQYF. In nucleotides, the CDR3 is TGTGCCAGCATGACGGCGGGCACAGATACGCAGTATTTT.